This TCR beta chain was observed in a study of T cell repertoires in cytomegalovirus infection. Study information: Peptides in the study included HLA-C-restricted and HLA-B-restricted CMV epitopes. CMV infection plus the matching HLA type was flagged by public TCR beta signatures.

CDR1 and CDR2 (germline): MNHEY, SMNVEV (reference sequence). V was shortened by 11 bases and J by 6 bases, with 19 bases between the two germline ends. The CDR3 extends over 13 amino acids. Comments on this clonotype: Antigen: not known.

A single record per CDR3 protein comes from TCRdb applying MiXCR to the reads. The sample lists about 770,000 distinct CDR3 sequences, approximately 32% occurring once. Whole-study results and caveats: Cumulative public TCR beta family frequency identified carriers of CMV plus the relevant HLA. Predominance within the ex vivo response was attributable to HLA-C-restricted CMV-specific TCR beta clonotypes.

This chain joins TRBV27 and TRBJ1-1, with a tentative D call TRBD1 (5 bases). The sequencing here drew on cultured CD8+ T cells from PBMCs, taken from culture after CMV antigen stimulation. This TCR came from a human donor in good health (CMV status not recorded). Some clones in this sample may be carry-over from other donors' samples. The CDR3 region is CAAGASWSAEAFF. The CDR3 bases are TGTGCCGCCGGGGCCTCTTGGAGCGCTGAAGCTTTCTTT.